A selection of T cell receptor beta chains follows, all from one sample in a study of post-analysis software for immune sequencing data. MiXCR was run by TCRdb on the PCR reads, yielding one entry per CDR3 protein. The sample shows roughly 870,000 distinct CDR3 sequences, roughly half of them seen only once. Source material: blood. All receptors come from a girl between 10 and 17 years old with multiple sclerosis. The CDR3 runs from the conserved cysteine through the conserved F or W. Each record gives: D gene, clone size, V gene, J gene, CDR3 DNA, CDR3 protein. The D gene is left open where the match is weak. Some rows mark clone size as missing; the rest say once, few, many or name a class of expanded clone.

d_call: TRBD2
clone_size: NA
v_call: TRBV12-3/TRBV12-4
j_call: TRBJ2-1
cdr3_nt: TGTGCCAGCAGTTCCAGTAGCGGGGGGGCCAGTGAGCAGTTCTTC
cdr3_aa: CASSSSSGGASEQFF

d_call: TRBD1
clone_size: NA
v_call: TRBV15
j_call: TRBJ2-7
cdr3_nt: TGTGCCACCAGCAGGTTTTTTATCGGGACAGGGGACGACGAGCAGTACTTC
cdr3_aa: CATSRFFIGTGDDEQYF

d_call: NA
clone_size: NA
v_call: TRBV12-3/TRBV12-4
j_call: TRBJ1-6
cdr3_nt: TGTGCCAGCAGTTTAGCCAGGGGAAATAATTCACCCCTCCACTTT
cdr3_aa: CASSLARGNNSPLHF

d_call: TRBD1
clone_size: NA
v_call: TRBV12-3/TRBV12-4
j_call: TRBJ1-2
cdr3_nt: TGTGCCAGCAGTTGGGGACAGGGAATCTATGGCTACACCTTC
cdr3_aa: CASSWGQGIYGYTF

d_call: TRBD1
clone_size: NA
v_call: TRBV10-3
j_call: TRBJ1-2
cdr3_nt: TGTGCCATCAGTGTTGGACAGGGGAGAGATGGCTACACCTTC
cdr3_aa: CAISVGQGRDGYTF

d_call: TRBD1
clone_size: few
v_call: TRBV27
j_call: TRBJ1-2
cdr3_nt: TGTGCCAGCAGTTTCCGACAGGGGAACTATGGCTACACCTTC
cdr3_aa: CASSFRQGNYGYTF

d_call: TRBD1
clone_size: NA
v_call: TRBV7-2
j_call: TRBJ1-2
cdr3_nt: TGTGCCAGCAGCCCAGGGACAGGGGGCTCTGGCTACACCTTC
cdr3_aa: CASSPGTGGSGYTF

d_call: NA
clone_size: NA
v_call: TRBV27
j_call: TRBJ2-7
cdr3_nt: TGTGCCAGCAGTTTATCAGCAGGTCGCTACGAGCAGTACTTC
cdr3_aa: CASSLSAGRYEQYF

d_call: NA
clone_size: few
v_call: TRBV20-1
j_call: TRBJ2-1
cdr3_nt: TGCAGTGCTAGAGATCGGGCCTTTCGGGGCAATGAGCAGTTCTTC
cdr3_aa: CSARDRAFRGNEQFF

d_call: NA
clone_size: NA
v_call: TRBV20-1
j_call: TRBJ1-2
cdr3_nt: TGCAGTGCTCGGCTGAACTATGGCTACACCTTC
cdr3_aa: CSARLNYGYTF

d_call: TRBD2
clone_size: NA
v_call: TRBV3-1
j_call: TRBJ2-5
cdr3_nt: TGTGCCAGCAGCCAAGGTCCACTAGCGGACAAAGAGACCCAGTACTTC
cdr3_aa: CASSQGPLADKETQYF

d_call: NA
clone_size: NA
v_call: TRBV29-1
j_call: TRBJ2-1
cdr3_nt: TGCAGCGTTGAATCCCCGGGGTACAATGAGCAGTTCTTC
cdr3_aa: CSVESPGYNEQFF

d_call: NA
clone_size: NA
v_call: TRBV19
j_call: TRBJ2-2
cdr3_nt: TGTGCCAGTAGCCCGGGGGCGAACACCGGGGAGCTGTTTTTT
cdr3_aa: CASSPGANTGELFF

d_call: TRBD2
clone_size: NA
v_call: TRBV20-1
j_call: TRBJ2-1
cdr3_nt: TGCAGTGCAGGGGGACTAGCGGGGGGGCAGGTCTATGAGCAGTTCTTC
cdr3_aa: CSAGGLAGGQVYEQFF

d_call: NA
clone_size: few
v_call: TRBV5-1
j_call: TRBJ2-6
cdr3_nt: TGCGCCAGCAGCGTCGGGGCCCTCTCTGGGGCCAACGTCCTGACTTTC
cdr3_aa: CASSVGALSGANVLTF

d_call: NA
clone_size: few
v_call: TRBV20-1
j_call: TRBJ2-7
cdr3_nt: TGCAGTGCTACGACGGCCTCGAGCTCCTACGAGCAGTACTTC
cdr3_aa: CSATTASSSYEQYF

d_call: NA
clone_size: NA
v_call: TRBV7-3
j_call: TRBJ2-7
cdr3_nt: TGTGCCAGCAGCTTACGGTCAGGGTCAGTCTACGAGCAGTACTTC
cdr3_aa: CASSLRSGSVYEQYF

d_call: TRBD2
clone_size: few
v_call: TRBV6-1
j_call: TRBJ2-5
cdr3_nt: TGTGCCAGCAGTCCCGGCACTAGCGGGAATTCCCAAGAGACCCAGTACTTC
cdr3_aa: CASSPGTSGNSQETQYF

d_call: TRBD1
clone_size: few
v_call: TRBV4-1
j_call: TRBJ1-2
cdr3_nt: TGCGCCAGCAGCCAAGTGGGGCAGGGGGGTGGCTACACCTTC
cdr3_aa: CASSQVGQGGGYTF

d_call: TRBD2
clone_size: NA
v_call: TRBV20-1
j_call: TRBJ2-1
cdr3_nt: TGCAGTGTTGGGGGGAGGGGCTACAATGAGCAGTTCTTC
cdr3_aa: CSVGGRGYNEQFF

d_call: NA
clone_size: NA
v_call: TRBV6-2/TRBV6-3
j_call: TRBJ2-6
cdr3_nt: TGTGCCAGGCGTTCTGGGGCCAACGTCCTGACTTTC
cdr3_aa: CARRSGANVLTF

d_call: NA
clone_size: NA
v_call: TRBV5-1
j_call: TRBJ2-3
cdr3_nt: TGCGCCGGCAGCTTTAGCCCAGATACGCAGTATTTT
cdr3_aa: CAGSFSPDTQYF

d_call: TRBD1
clone_size: NA
v_call: TRBV29-1
j_call: TRBJ1-4
cdr3_nt: TGCAGCGTTGGGGACCGGACAGGGCCAACTAATGAAAAACTGTTTTTT
cdr3_aa: CSVGDRTGPTNEKLFF

d_call: NA
clone_size: NA
v_call: TRBV29-1
j_call: TRBJ2-1
cdr3_nt: TGCAGCGTTGAAGATGGGATCAGGATGGACAATGAGCAGTTCTTC
cdr3_aa: CSVEDGIRMDNEQFF